This TCR beta chain comes out of a study of T cells in Graves' hyperthyroidism and ophthalmopathy. Researchers amplified the TCR beta CDR3 regions from RNA transcripts. Carried out on the TCR CDR3, a first-round RT-PCR used the HTBI primer set. Each CDR3 protein is one row after TCRdb ran MiXCR on the multiplex PCR reads. Of more than 300,000 distinct CDR3 sequences listed, around 15% were seen once; the top ten hold 15% to 20%. This clonotype was seen at least ten times. Trimming pared 0 bases from V and 1 base from J, leaving 9 bases between. Germline-derived CDR1 and CDR2 are SGHRS and YFSETQ. This CDR3 has 15 residues.

Sequencing was performed on blood. This chain uses TRBV5-1 with TRBJ2-3, with a possible D match to TRBD1 (5 bases). The receptor's source is a woman aged 25 to 45 with Graves' ophthalmopathy. This CDR3 reads CASSLELQGTDTQYF. The CDR3 DNA reads TGCGCCAGCAGCTTGGAACTACAGGGCACAGATACGCAGTATTTT.